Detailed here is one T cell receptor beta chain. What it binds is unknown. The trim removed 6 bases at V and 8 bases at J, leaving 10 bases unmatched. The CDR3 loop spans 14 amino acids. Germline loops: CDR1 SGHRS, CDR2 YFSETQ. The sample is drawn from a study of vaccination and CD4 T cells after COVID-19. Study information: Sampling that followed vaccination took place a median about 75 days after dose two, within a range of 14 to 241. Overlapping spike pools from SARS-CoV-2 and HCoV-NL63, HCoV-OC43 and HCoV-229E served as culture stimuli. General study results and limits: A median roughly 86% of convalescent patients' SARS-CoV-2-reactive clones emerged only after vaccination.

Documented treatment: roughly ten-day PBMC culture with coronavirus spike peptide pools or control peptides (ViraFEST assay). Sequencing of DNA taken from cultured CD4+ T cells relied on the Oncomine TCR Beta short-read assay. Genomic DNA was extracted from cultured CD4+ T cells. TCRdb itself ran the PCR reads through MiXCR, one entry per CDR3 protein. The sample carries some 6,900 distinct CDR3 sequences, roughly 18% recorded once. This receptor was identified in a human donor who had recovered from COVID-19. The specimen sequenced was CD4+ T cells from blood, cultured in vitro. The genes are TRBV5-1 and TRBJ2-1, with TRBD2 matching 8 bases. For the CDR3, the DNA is TGCGCCAGCACCCCGGTAGCGGGGTTGGATGAGCAGTTCTTC. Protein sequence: CASTPVAGLDEQFF.